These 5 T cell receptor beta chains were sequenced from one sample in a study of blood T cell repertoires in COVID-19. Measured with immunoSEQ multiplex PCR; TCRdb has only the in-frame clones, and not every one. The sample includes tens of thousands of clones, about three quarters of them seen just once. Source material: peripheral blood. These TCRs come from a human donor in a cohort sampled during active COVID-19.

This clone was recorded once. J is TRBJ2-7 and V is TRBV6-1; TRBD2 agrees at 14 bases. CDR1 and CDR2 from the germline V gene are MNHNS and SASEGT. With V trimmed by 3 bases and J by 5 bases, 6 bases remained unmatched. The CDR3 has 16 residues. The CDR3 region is CASSEGLAGVGHEQYF. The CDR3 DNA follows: TGTGCCAGCAGTGAGGGACTAGCGGGAGTCGGCCACGAGCAGTACTTC.

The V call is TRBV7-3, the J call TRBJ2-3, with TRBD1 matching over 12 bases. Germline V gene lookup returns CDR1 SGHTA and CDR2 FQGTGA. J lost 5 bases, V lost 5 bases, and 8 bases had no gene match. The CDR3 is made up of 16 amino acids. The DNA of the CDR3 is TGTGCCAGCAGCCCCTGGGGACAGGGGGCTTTAGATACGCAGTATTTT. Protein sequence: CASSPWGQGALDTQYF.

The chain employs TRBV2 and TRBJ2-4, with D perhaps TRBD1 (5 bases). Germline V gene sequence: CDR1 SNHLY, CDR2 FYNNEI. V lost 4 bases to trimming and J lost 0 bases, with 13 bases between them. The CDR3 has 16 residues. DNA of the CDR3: TGTGCCAGCAGTGGACAGACAATACTAGCCAAAAACATTCAGTACTTC. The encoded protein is CASSGQTILAKNIQYF. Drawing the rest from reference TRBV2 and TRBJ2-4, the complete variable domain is EPEVTQTPSHQVTQMGQEVILRCVPISNHLYFYWYRQILGQKVEFLVSFYNNEISEKSEIFDDQFSVERPDGSNFTLKIRSTKLEDSAMYFCASSGQTILAKNIQYFGAGTRLSVL.

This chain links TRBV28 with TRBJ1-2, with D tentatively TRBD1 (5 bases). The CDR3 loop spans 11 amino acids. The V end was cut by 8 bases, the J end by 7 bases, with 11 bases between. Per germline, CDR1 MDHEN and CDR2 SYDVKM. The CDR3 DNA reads TGTGCCAGCGAGCGGGGGGGTGGCTACACCTTC. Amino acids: CASERGGGYTF.

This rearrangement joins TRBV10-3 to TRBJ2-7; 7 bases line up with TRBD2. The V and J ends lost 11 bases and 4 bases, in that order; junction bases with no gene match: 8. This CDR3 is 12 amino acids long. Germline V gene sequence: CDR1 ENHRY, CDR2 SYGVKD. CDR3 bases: TGTGCCTCTGGCGCTAGCGGTTACGAGCAGTACTTC. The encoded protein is CASGASGYEQYF.